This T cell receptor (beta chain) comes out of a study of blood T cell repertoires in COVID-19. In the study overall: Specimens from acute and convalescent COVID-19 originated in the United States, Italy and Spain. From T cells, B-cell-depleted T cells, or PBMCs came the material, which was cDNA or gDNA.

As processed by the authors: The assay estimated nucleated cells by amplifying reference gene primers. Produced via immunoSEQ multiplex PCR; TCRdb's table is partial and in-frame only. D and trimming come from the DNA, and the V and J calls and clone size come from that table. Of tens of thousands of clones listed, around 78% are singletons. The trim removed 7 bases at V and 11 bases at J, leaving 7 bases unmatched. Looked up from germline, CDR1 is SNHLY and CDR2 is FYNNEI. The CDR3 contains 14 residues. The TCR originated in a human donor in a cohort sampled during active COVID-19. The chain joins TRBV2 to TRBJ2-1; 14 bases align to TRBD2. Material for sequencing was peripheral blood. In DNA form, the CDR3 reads TGTGCCAGCACCCTCGGGACTAGCGGGAGTAAGCAGTTCTTC. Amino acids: CASTLGTSGSKQFF.